What follows are 7 T cell receptor beta chains derived from one specimen sequenced in a study of identical twins. TCRdb independently ran MiXCR on the 5' RACE reads; one entry per CDR3 protein. The table includes around 340,000 distinct CDR3 sequences, approximately 8.8% detected once. Sequencing was carried out using naive T cells sorted from blood. These receptors all come from a woman aged 50 to 65 in good health.

The chain carries TRBV5-1 and TRBJ2-1, with no clear D. CDR1 SGHRS and CDR2 YFSETQ come from the germline V gene. The CDR3 length is 14 residues. Trimming removed 4 bases at V and 2 bases at J, with 10 bases between. The CDR3 bases are TGCGCCAGCAGCGAATCCGGACCCTACAATGAGCAGTTCTTC. The encoded protein is CASSESGPYNEQFF.

This chain joins TRBV11-3 and TRBJ1-2, with unresolved D. The CDR3 covers 13 residues. Germline V gene sequence: CDR1 SGHNT, CDR2 YENEEA. V was cut by 4 bases and J by 3 bases, with 9 bases left in between. CDR3 in amino acids: CASSSGQYYGYTF. The CDR3 DNA sequence: TGTGCCAGCAGCTCCGGGCAGTACTATGGCTACACCTTC.

This clonotype appeared many times. The chain links TRBV7-9 to TRBJ2-1; no firm D call. V gave up 1 base and J gave up 4 bases, with 17 bases separating them. This CDR3 is 17 amino acids long. Germline values: CDR1 SEHNR, CDR2 FQNEAQ (reference sequence). CDR3 in DNA: TGTGCCAGCAGCTTAGTCCCAGGCGGAGAGAAGTACAATGAGCAGTTCTTC. It specifies CASSLVPGGEKYNEQFF.

The chain carries TRBV12-3 or TRBV12-4 and TRBJ2-3; perhaps TRBD2 as D (6 bases). CDR3 size: 13 residues. V was trimmed by 9 bases and J by 4 bases, leaving 14 bases between them. The CDR3, as DNA: TGTGCCAGTAACACGGGGGTTTCAGATACGCAGTATTTT. Its translation is CASNTGVSDTQYF.

This clonotype was picked up many times. The chain combines TRBV5-4 with TRBJ2-3; D is unresolved. The CDR3 runs 13 residues. Germline V lookup: CDR1 SGHNT, CDR2 YYREEE (reference sequence). V was cut by 3 bases and J by 2 bases, with 7 bases left in between. CDR3 nucleotides: TGTGCCAGCAGCTCCTGGGTCACAGATACGCAGTATTTT. Its protein is CASSSWVTDTQYF. Full variable domain (remainder filled in from reference TRBV5-4 and TRBJ2-3): ETGVTQSPTHLIKTRGQQVTLRCSSQSGHNTVSWYQQALGQGPQFIFQYYREEENGRGNFPPRFSGLQFPNYSSELNVNALELDDSALYLCASSSWVTDTQYFGPGTRLTVL.

This clonotype has just a few counts. The V call is TRBV16, the J call TRBJ1-1; weak D call: TRBD1 (6 bases). V lost 1 base to trimming and J lost 6 bases, with 12 bases between them. Germline assignment: CDR1 KGHSY and CDR2 FQNENV. This CDR3 spans 14 amino acids. CDR3 sequence reads: CASSQLTGLSEAFF. CDR3 in DNA: TGTGCCAGCAGCCAATTAACAGGGCTCTCTGAAGCTTTCTTT.

This clonotype was observed a handful of times. The chain joins TRBV20-1 to TRBJ2-1; D is undetermined. Germline-derived CDR1 and CDR2 are DFQATT and SNEGSKA (reference sequence). V was trimmed by 4 bases and J by 0 bases, leaving 10 bases between them. There are 14 residues in the CDR3. The CDR3 loop is CSAKLGSSYNEQFF. The CDR3 DNA is TGCAGTGCTAAATTAGGAAGCTCCTACAATGAGCAGTTCTTC.